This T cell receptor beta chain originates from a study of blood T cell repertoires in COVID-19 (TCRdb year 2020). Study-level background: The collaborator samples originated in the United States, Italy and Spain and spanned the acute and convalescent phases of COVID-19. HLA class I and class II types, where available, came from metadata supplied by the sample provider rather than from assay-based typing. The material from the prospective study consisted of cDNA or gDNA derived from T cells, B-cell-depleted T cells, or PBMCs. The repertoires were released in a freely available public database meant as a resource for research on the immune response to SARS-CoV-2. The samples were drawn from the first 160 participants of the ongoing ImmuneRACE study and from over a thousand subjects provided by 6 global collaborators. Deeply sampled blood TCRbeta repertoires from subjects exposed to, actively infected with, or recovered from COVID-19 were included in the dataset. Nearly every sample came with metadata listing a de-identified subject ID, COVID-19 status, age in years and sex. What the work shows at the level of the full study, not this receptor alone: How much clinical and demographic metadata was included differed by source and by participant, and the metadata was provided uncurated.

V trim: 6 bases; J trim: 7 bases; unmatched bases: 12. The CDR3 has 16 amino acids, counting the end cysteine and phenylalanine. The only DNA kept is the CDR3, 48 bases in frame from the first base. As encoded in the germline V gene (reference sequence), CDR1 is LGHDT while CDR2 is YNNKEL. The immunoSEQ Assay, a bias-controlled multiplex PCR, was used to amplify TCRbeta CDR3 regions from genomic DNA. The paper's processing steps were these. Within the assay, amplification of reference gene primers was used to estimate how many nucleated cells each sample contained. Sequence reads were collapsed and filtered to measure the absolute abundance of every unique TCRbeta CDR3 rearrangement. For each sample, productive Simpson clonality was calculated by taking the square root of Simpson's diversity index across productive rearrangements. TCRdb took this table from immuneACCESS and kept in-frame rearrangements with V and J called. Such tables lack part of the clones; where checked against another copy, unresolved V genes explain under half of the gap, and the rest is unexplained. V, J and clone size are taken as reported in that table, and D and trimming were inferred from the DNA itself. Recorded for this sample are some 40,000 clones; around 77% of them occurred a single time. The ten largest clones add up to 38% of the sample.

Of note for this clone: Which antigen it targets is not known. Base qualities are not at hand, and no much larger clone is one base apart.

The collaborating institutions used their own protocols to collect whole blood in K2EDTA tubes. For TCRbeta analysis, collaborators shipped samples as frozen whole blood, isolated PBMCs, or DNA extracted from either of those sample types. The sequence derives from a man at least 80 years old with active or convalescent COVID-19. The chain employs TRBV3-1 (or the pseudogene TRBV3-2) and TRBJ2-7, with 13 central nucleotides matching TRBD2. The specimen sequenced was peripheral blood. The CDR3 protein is CASSQGLAGRRWEQYF. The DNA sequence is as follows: TGTGCCAGCAGTCAGGGACTAGCGGGACGGAGGTGGGAGCAGTACTTC.